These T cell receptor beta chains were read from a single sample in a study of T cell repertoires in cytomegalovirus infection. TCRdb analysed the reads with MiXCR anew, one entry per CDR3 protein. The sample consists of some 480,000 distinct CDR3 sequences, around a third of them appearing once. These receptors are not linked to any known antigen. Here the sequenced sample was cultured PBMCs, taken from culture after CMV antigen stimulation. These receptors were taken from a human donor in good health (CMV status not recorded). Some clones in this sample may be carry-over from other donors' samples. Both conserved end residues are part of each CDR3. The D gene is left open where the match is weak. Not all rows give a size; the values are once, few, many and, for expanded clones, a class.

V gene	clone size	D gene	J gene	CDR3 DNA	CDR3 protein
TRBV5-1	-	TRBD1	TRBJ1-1	TGCGCCAGCAGCTTGGAAACAGGGGGTCAAGCTTTCTTT	CASSLETGGQAFF
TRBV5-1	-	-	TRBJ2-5	TGCGCCAGCAGCTTGGCGTTCAGGGGGGACCTCCAAGAGACCCAGTACTTC	CASSLAFRGDLQETQYF
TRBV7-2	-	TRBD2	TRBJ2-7	TGTGCCAGCAGCACACGACTAGCGGGTCCCGCCTACGAGCAGTACTTC	CASSTRLAGPAYEQYF
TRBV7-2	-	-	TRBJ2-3	TGTGCCAGCAGCTTAGTGACCGAACGCACAGATACGCAGTATTTT	CASSLVTERTDTQYF
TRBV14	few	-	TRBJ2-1	TGTGCCAGCAGCCAAGACAAAGGGAACTATGAGCAGTTCTTC	CASSQDKGNYEQFF
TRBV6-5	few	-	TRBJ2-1	TGTGCCAGCAGTTATAACAGGGCCTTTAGGAATGAGCAGTTCTTC	CASSYNRAFRNEQFF
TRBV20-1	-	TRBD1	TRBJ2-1	TGCAGTGCGGGGACAGGGCCGAGCTCCTACAATGAGCAGTTCTTC	CSAGTGPSSYNEQFF
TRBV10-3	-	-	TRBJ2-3	TGTGCCATCAGTGAGTGGTCCGCAGATACGCAGTATTTT	CAISEWSADTQYF
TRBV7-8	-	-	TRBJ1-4	TGTGCCAGCAGCTTAGTCGGCAGCAAACTGTTTTTT	CASSLVGSKLFF
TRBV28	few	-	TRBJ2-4	TGTGCCAGTCGGGACCCCCTATCCAAAAACATTCAGTACTTC	CASRDPLSKNIQYF
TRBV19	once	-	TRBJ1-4	TGTGCCAGTACCGGACCGGCGGCTAATGAAAAACTGTTTTTT	CASTGPAANEKLFF
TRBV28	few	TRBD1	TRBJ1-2	TGTGCCAGCCGAAGACCGACAGGGAGGTATGGCTACACCTTC	CASRRPTGRYGYTF
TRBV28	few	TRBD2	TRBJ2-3	TGTGCCAGCAGTTCGACTAGCGGGGCGGAGGGGGATACGCAGTATTTT	CASSSTSGAEGDTQYF
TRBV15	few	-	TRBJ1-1	TGTGCCACCAGCAGAGATTATGACACGAACACTGAAGCTTTCTTT	CATSRDYDTNTEAFF
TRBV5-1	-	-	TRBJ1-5	TGCGCCAGCAGTCACGATGGGCAGACGGGTCAGCCCCAGCATTTT	CASSHDGQTGQPQHF
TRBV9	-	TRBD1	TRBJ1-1	TGTGCCAGCAGCGGACGGGACAGGGGCAAGAACACTGAAGCTTTCTTT	CASSGRDRGKNTEAFF
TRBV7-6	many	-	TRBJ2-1	TGTGCCAGCAGCTTAGCGGACAGTTCCTACAATGAGCAGTTCTTC	CASSLADSSYNEQFF
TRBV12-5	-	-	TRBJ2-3	TGTGCTAGTGGTTTGGTTCCTGCGGATACGCAGTATTTT	CASGLVPADTQYF
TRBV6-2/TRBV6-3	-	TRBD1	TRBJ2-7	TGTGCCAGCGGCCGGGACAGGGCCCTCTACGAGCAGTACTTC	CASGRDRALYEQYF
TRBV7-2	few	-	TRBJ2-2	TGTGCCAGCAGCCCCCTCGGGGATACCTCCAACACCGGGGAGCTGTTTTTT	CASSPLGDTSNTGELFF
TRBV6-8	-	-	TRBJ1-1	TGTGCCAGCTACCTTCCCGGCAGGACTGAAGCTTTCTTT	CASYLPGRTEAFF
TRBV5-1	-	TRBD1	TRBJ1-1	TGCGCCAGCAGCTTGGACAGGGGTGAAGCTTTCTTT	CASSLDRGEAFF